This entry features one TCR beta chain sequence. The sample is drawn from a study of T cells expressing NK-cell markers. Looking at the study overall: From sorted CD3+CD56+NKG2C+, CD3+CD56+NKG2C- and CD3+CD56-NKG2C+ T cells came the TCR beta repertoires.

TCRdb re-analyzed the 5' RACE reads; it lists each CDR3 protein once, without DNA. The sample holds more than 120,000 distinct CDR3 sequences. The CDR3 contains 17 residues. Looked up from germline, CDR1 is KGHDR and CDR2 is SFDVKD. This receptor was identified in a man between 18 and 35 years old in good health. The genes are TRBV24-1 and TRBJ2-1; the TRBD2 assignment by TCRdb is unverifiable without DNA. The sequencing input was blood T cells: a sorted CD56 or NKG2C T cell subset, CD4+ or CD8+ T cells, or bulk PBMC T cells (not recorded which). CDR3 in amino acids: CATSDSPLEREYNEQFF.